The sequence of this T cell receptor beta chain was determined in a study of blood T cell repertoires in COVID-19. Study information: Sites across the United States, Italy and Spain contributed samples from acute and convalescent COVID-19.

Profiled with immunoSEQ multiplex PCR; TCRdb holds only in-frame clones, not every one. The sample holds fewer than 350,000 clones; approximately 90% are singletons and the top ten take about 3%. This study enrolled people aged about 18 to 100 from roughly 24 US geographic areas. Trimming removed 1 base at V and 2 bases at J, with 14 bases between. There are 16 residues in the CDR3. Per germline, CDR1 MGHRA and CDR2 YSYEKL. The TCR sequence derives from a man aged 35 to 55 who had been exposed to COVID-19. The genes are TRBV4-1 and TRBJ1-2; D not certain. Sequenced: PBMCs or T cells enriched from blood (not recorded which). CDR3 region: CASSQGGGGNNYGYTF. In nucleotides, the CDR3 is TGCGCCAGCAGCCAAGGTGGTGGAGGAAACAACTATGGCTACACCTTC.